This TCR beta chain comes out of a study of PD-L1 blockade in urothelial cancer. The overall study: Blood analyses occurred 3 weeks (second dose) and 6 weeks post treatment start.

Synthetic TCR analog templates were spiked into all PCRs individually. Here immunoSEQ multiplex PCR was the method, and the copy in TCRdb shows in-frame clones only, minus some. The table records 80,000 to 130,000 clones, roughly nine tenths of them present only once. This clone turned up a few times. The V and J ends lost 2 bases and 0 bases respectively, with 4 bases between them. This CDR3 is built from 12 residues. Germline V gene data show CDR1 as GTSNPN and CDR2 as SVGIG (reference sequence). The input for sequencing was PBMCs, taken around atezolizumab (anti-PD-L1) treatment. The receptor was isolated from a woman aged 80 or over with urothelial cancer. The chain carries TRBV30 and TRBJ1-2; D is unclear. The CDR3 DNA reads as TGTGCCTGGAGTCAGGCTAACTATGGCTACACCTTC. Its translation is CAWSQANYGYTF.